This TCR beta chain was sequenced in a study of CD8 T cells in ankylosing spondylitis. Germline-derived CDR1 and CDR2 are LNHNV and YYDKDF (reference sequence). V was shortened by 3 bases and J by 0 bases, with 11 bases between the two germline ends. The CDR3 contains 15 residues. TCRdb re-called the 5' RACE reads through MiXCR, storing one row per CDR3 protein. Among 700,000 to 1,000,000 distinct CDR3 sequences listed, over 9.5% were seen once. As to this clonotype: Its cognate antigen is unknown.

Notes on the study in general: Blood of patients with ankylosing spondylitis appeared to be characterized by a TCR beta motif of several highly homologous variants.

The material sequenced was blood, either unsorted or a sorted T cell fraction (not recorded which). This chain uses TRBV15 with TRBJ1-1; TRBD1 might be the D (6 bases). The clonotype originates from a male donor with ankylosing spondylitis. DNA of the CDR3: TGTGCCACCAGCAGCATACAGGGAATGAACACTGAAGCTTTCTTT. Translation gives CATSSIQGMNTEAFF. Complete variable domain (other parts from reference TRBV15 and TRBJ1-1): DAMVIQNPRYQVTQFGKPVTLSCSQTLNHNVMYWYQQKSSQAPKLLFHYYDKDFNNEADTPDNFQSRRPNTSFCFLDIRSPGLGDTAMYLCATSSIQGMNTEAFFGQGTRLTVV.